This entry concerns a single T cell receptor beta chain. This entry belongs to a study of blood T cell repertoires in COVID-19. Background on the study: The study drew acute and convalescent COVID-19 samples from the United States, Italy and Spain.

In the original workflow: Amplifying reference gene primers gave estimates of nucleated cell counts. Here immunoSEQ multiplex PCR was the method, and the copy in TCRdb shows in-frame clones only, minus some. For V, J and clone size, that table is used; D and trimming come from the DNA. The sample carries about 180,000 clones, approximately 86% recorded once. The CDR3 consists of 14 residues. Germline assignment: CDR1 SGHAT and CDR2 FQNNGV. The junction had 2 bases not matched to a gene; V was cut back by 7 bases and J by 1 base. This chain connects TRBV11-2 to TRBJ2-3; 10 bases match TRBD2. This TCR derives from a woman aged 80 or older with acute or convalescent COVID-19. Sequenced: peripheral blood. The CDR3 is CASNLAGGTDTQYF. CDR3 sequence (DNA): TGTGCCAGCAACCTAGCGGGAGGCACAGATACGCAGTATTTT.